These 21 T cell receptor beta chains were sequenced from one sample in a study of OX40 agonist ivuxolimab in advanced cancers. Clones were read by immunoSEQ multiplex PCR, and TCRdb kept only the in-frame ones, dropping some. Of 95,000 to 100,000 clones listed, roughly 80% are singletons. This material consisted of CD4+ or CD8+ T cells sorted from blood, taken in a trial of the OX40 agonist ivuxolimab. Receptors were obtained from an adult with an advanced solid tumor such as melanoma, head and neck, liver or kidney cancer.

The chain uses TRBV5-1 and TRBJ2-5; 9 bases are a match to TRBD1. Germline V gene data show CDR1 as SGHRS and CDR2 as YFSETQ. The CDR3 is 15 amino acids. With 7 bases clipped from V and 4 bases from J, the junction kept 11 bases outside the gene matches. The CDR3: CASRMTTGGLETQYF. The DNA of the CDR3 is TGCGCCAGCCGGATGACGACAGGGGGGTTAGAGACCCAGTACTTC.

In its sample, this clone was seen a few times. The V and J genes are TRBV4-2 and TRBJ1-2; unclear D gene. Germline CDR1 LGHNA, CDR2 YNFKEQ. Trimming took 0 bases from V and 0 from J, leaving 11 bases between them. The CDR3 extends over 16 amino acids. CDR3 sequence: CASSQDKNSANYGYTF. The CDR3 nucleotides are TGTGCCAGCAGCCAAGATAAGAATTCAGCTAACTATGGCTACACCTTC.

This clone was seen a single time. This chain connects TRBV15 to TRBJ1-3; D not resolved. Germline V gives CDR1 LNHNV, CDR2 YYDKDF (reference sequence). Deletions cut 3 bases from V and 0 bases from J, with 9 bases between. The CDR3 runs 15 residues. The CDR3 nucleotides are TGTGCCACCAGCAGGGGTGGCGACTCTGGAAACACCATATATTTT. Amino acids: CATSRGGDSGNTIYF.

The chain carries TRBV11-2 and TRBJ2-3, with 8 bases identical to TRBD1. The CDR3 sequence is 16 residues long. Germline CDR1 SGHAT, CDR2 FQNNGV. V shed 3 bases and J 6 bases; nucleotides not matched to a gene: 11. CDR3 sequence: CASSFPRGLYVDTQYF. In DNA form, the CDR3 reads TGTGCCAGCAGCTTCCCCAGGGGGCTATATGTGGATACGCAGTATTTT.

This rearrangement joins TRBV4-3 to TRBJ1-3; D gene ambiguous. V lost 0 bases to trimming and J lost 0 bases, with 9 bases between them. The germline V gene has CDR1 LGHNA and CDR2 YSLEER. The length of the CDR3 is 16 residues. CDR3 bases: TGCGCCAGCAGCCAAGACAGGACCATCTCTGGAAACACCATATATTTT. It translates to CASSQDRTISGNTIYF.

V gene TRBV12-5 combines with J gene TRBJ2-1; TRBD1 matches at 8 bases. The J segment lost 9 bases and the V segment lost 1 base, leaving 5 bases of the junction unmatched. Germline values: CDR1 LGHNT, CDR2 FRNRAP. The CDR3 consists of 14 residues. The CDR3 here is CASGLGTRGLEQFF. In nucleotides, the CDR3 is TGTGCTAGTGGTTTGGGAACCAGGGGGCTTGAGCAGTTCTTC.

J is TRBJ1-2 and V is TRBV19; D possibly corresponds to TRBD1 (6 bases). The CDR3 loop spans 14 amino acids. The ends were cut back, 3 bases at V and 4 bases at J, with 12 bases in the middle. Germline-derived CDR1 and CDR2 are LNHDA and SQIVND (reference sequence). This CDR3 reads CASSMAGGIYGYTF. CDR3 coding DNA: TGTGCCAGTAGTATGGCTGGGGGCATCTATGGCTACACCTTC.

In DNA, the CDR3 is TGCAGCGTTGCCCACAGGGCGAACACCGGGGAGCTGTTTTTT. Translating it yields CSVAHRANTGELFF. The rearrangement uses TRBV29-1 and TRBJ2-2; TRBD1 is a possible D gene (6 bases). Deletions cut 4 bases from V and 0 bases from J, with 9 bases between. Germline lookup yields CDR1 SQVTM and CDR2 ANQGSEA. The CDR3 runs to 14 residues.

V gene TRBV9 combines with J gene TRBJ1-6; tentative D call: TRBD1 (5 bases). The V gene lost 0 bases and the J gene lost 9 bases, with 7 bases spanning the gap. Germline CDR1 reads SGDLS; CDR2 reads YYNGEE. This CDR3 comprises 13 residues. The CDR3 loop is CASSVEGFSPLHF. CDR3 DNA sequence: TGTGCCAGCAGCGTAGAGGGGTTTTCACCCCTCCACTTT. The variable domain in full, with the rest retrieved from reference TRBV9 and TRBJ1-6, is DSGVTQTPKHLITATGQRVTLRCSPRSGDLSVYWYQQSLDQGLQFLIQYYNGEERAKGNILERFSAQQFPDLHSELNLSSLELGDSALYFCASSVEGFSPLHFGNGTRLTVT.

The V gene is TRBV10-3, the J gene TRBJ2-3; tentatively, D is TRBD2 (5 bases). This CDR3 contains 15 residues. Per the germline V gene, CDR1 is ENHRY and CDR2 is SYGVKD. V was trimmed by 10 bases and J by 2 bases, leaving 19 bases between them. The CDR3: CATRGLSPSTDTQYF. CDR3 nucleotide sequence: TGTGCCACCCGCGGGCTAAGTCCCTCCACAGATACGCAGTATTTT.

The rearrangement joins TRBV6-1 to TRBJ1-5, with 10 bases aligning to TRBD1. The CDR3 sequence is 14 residues long. V lost 10 bases to trimming and J lost 6 bases; unmatched junction nucleotides: 9. Germline V gene lookup returns CDR1 MNHNS and CDR2 SASEGT. The CDR3 protein is CATPGTGAGQPQHF. The CDR3 DNA is TGTGCCACCCCCGGGACAGGGGCAGGTCAGCCCCAGCATTTT.

This clone was picked up a small number of times. The chain combines TRBV2 with TRBJ1-1, with 9 nucleotides matching TRBD1. The J segment lost 3 bases and the V segment lost 4 bases, leaving 3 bases of the junction unmatched. Per the germline V gene, CDR1 is SNHLY and CDR2 is FYNNEI. The CDR3 extends over 14 amino acids. Here the CDR3 reads CASSAQGADTEAFF. CDR3 bases: TGTGCCAGCAGTGCACAGGGGGCGGACACTGAAGCTTTCTTT.

Many counts were recorded for this clone. The chain is built from TRBV4-1 and TRBJ1-1; 8 positions agree with TRBD1. The junction had 1 base not matched to a gene; V was cut back by 3 bases and J by 4 bases. CDR1 and CDR2 from the germline V gene are MGHRA and YSYEKL. This CDR3 region has 13 residues. For the CDR3, the DNA is TGCGCCAGCAGCCATCAGGGGGCCACTGAAGCTTTCTTT. It encodes CASSHQGATEAFF.

The chain joins TRBV19 to TRBJ2-7; tentative D call: TRBD1 (6 bases). The CDR3 length is 13 residues. CDR1 is LNHDA and CDR2 is SQIVND in the germline V gene (reference sequence). Trimming shortened V by 3 bases and J by 1 base, and 7 bases separated the two germline ends. The DNA for the CDR3 is TGTGCCAGTAGTATGAGGGGGTCCTACGAGCAGTACTTC. Protein product: CASSMRGSYEQYF.

The V gene is TRBV4-2, the J gene TRBJ1-2; D ambiguous. V lost 6 bases to trimming and J lost 6 bases, with 11 bases between them. This CDR3 comprises 12 residues. Looked up from germline, CDR1 is LGHNA and CDR2 is YNFKEQ. The CDR3 reads CASSPPGDGYTF. In nucleotides, the CDR3 is TGTGCCAGCAGTCCCCCCGGCGATGGCTACACCTTC.

CDR3 sequence: CASSLPAGRNTEAFF. The CDR3 DNA reads as TGTGCCAGCAGCCTCCCAGCAGGCAGAAACACTGAAGCTTTCTTT. This sequence joins TRBV11-2 and TRBJ1-1; D is unclear. CDR3 length: 15 residues. Germline assignment: CDR1 SGHAT and CDR2 FQNNGV. V was pared by 5 bases and J by 2 bases, with 15 bases between.

Notes on this clone: Germline is not matched at one junction end, which may reflect a read error. The sample has other DNA sequences that encode this CDR3 too. The rearrangement links TRBV6-6 to TRBJ2-7; D call uncertain. The CDR3 has 14 amino acids. Germline CDR1 reads MNHNY; CDR2 reads SVGAGI (reference sequence). The DNA of the CDR3 is TGTGCTAGCAGTTCGACAATAACCTCCTACGAGCAGTACTTC. Protein: CASSSTITSYEQYF.

This chain joins TRBV19 and TRBJ2-1; D remains unclear. V gave up 7 bases and J gave up 8 bases, with 21 bases separating them. Germline-derived CDR1 and CDR2 are LNHDA and SQIVND (reference sequence). CDR3 length: 15 amino acids. CDR3 bases: TGTGCCAGTAATCCGGCCCTGGCCCCTCCTCATGAGCAGTTCTTC. Its protein product is CASNPALAPPHEQFF. Looking up the rest from reference TRBV19 and TRBJ2-1 gives the full variable domain: DGGITQSPKYLFRKEGQNVTLSCEQNLNHDAMYWYRQDPGQGLRLIYYSQIVNDFQKGDIAEGYSVSREKKESFPLTVTSAQKNPTAFYLCASNPALAPPHEQFFGPGTRLTVL.

The chain couples TRBV5-6 to TRBJ1-5; TRBD1 is a possible D gene (6 bases). The germline CDR1 and CDR2 sequences are SGHDT and YYEEEE. Trimming took off 3 bases at V and 1 base at J, with 11 bases between the two ends. CDR3 length equals 15 residues. The CDR3 is CASSWGGLSNQPQHF. CDR3 nucleotide sequence: TGTGCCAGCAGCTGGGGGGGCCTAAGCAATCAGCCCCAGCATTTT.

The chain combines TRBV19 with TRBJ1-2; D gene ambiguous. CDR1 and CDR2 (germline): LNHDA, SQIVND (reference sequence). Deletions cut 6 bases from V and 6 bases from J, with 5 bases between. The CDR3 has 10 residues. The CDR3 DNA sequence: TGTGCCAGTAGGAGCGATGGCTACACCTTC. Translated, it gives CASRSDGYTF.

The chain couples TRBV28 to TRBJ2-3; either TRBD1 or TRBD2 may fit D (6 bases each). V was trimmed by 10 bases and J by 1 base, leaving 15 bases between them. Germline values: CDR1 MDHEN, CDR2 SYDVKM. The CDR3 covers 14 residues. In nucleotides, the CDR3 is TGTGCCACTTCCGGGGGCAGGGGCACAGATACGCAGTATTTT. The encoded protein is CATSGGRGTDTQYF.